These 3 T cell receptor beta chains originate from one sample sequenced in a study of graft-versus-host responses after intestinal transplantation. Sequenced by immunoSEQ multiplex PCR; TCRdb stores in-frame clones only, minus some. The sample holds about 50,000 clones, around nine tenths seen once. No antigen has been assigned to these receptors. The sequenced sample was unstimulated CD4+ T cells sorted from spleen or lymph node cells, obtained before transplant. These TCRs come from a human donor who was the organ donor for an intestinal transplant.

The rearrangement uses TRBV10-3 and TRBJ2-3; D might be TRBD2 (6 bases). Looked up from germline, CDR1 is ENHRY and CDR2 is SYGVKD. The ends were cut back, 3 bases at V and 1 base at J, with 11 bases in the middle. This CDR3 has 15 residues. The CDR3 spells CAISDGSGGTDTQYF. CDR3 in DNA: TGTGCCATCAGTGATGGTAGCGGTGGCACAGATACGCAGTATTTT.

The J gene is TRBJ1-1, the V gene TRBV30; a possible D gene is TRBD1 (6 bases). V lost 8 bases and J lost 0, with 13 bases in between. The CDR3 sequence is 13 residues long. Germline-derived CDR1 and CDR2 are GTSNPN and SVGIG (reference sequence). CDR3: CAGSRGMNTEAFF. Here the CDR3 DNA reads TGTGCCGGGTCTAGGGGGATGAACACTGAAGCTTTCTTT.

This sequence joins TRBV13 and TRBJ2-3, with 9 bases matching TRBD2. The CDR3 sequence is 15 residues long. Germline lookup yields CDR1 PRHDT and CDR2 FYEKMQ (reference sequence). The trim removed 5 bases at V and 0 bases at J, leaving 3 bases unmatched. The chain's CDR3 is CASSRTSGSTDTQYF. CDR3 DNA: TGTGCCAGCAGCCGTACTAGCGGGAGCACAGATACGCAGTATTTT.